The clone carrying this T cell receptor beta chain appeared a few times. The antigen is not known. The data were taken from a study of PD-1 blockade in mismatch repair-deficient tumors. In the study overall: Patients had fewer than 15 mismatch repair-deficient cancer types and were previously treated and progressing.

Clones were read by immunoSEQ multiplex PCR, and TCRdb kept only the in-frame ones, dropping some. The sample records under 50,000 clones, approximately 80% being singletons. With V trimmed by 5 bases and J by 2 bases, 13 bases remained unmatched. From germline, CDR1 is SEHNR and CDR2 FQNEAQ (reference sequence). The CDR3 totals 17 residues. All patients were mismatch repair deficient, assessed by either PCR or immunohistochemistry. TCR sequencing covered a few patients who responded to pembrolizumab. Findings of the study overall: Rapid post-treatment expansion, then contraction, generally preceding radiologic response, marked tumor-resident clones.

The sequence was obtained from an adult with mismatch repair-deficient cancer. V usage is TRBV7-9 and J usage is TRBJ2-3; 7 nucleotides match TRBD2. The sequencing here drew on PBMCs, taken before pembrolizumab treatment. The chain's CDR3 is CASSPTALGTNTDTQYF. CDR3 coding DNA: TGTGCCAGCAGCCCTACCGCACTCGGGACTAACACAGATACGCAGTATTTT.